This T cell receptor beta chain was recorded in a study of blood T cell repertoires in COVID-19. Using immunoSEQ multiplex PCR, the repertoire was profiled, and TCRdb retains in-frame clones only, with some absent. The sample includes 300,000 to 400,000 clones, approximately 88% of them seen just once. Input material: PBMCs or T cells enriched from blood (not recorded which). This clonotype originated in a woman in her twenties or thirties with acute COVID-19.

This CDR3 reads CASSQGQWSSYNSPLHF. CDR3 sequence (DNA): TGTGCCAGCAGCCAAGGCCAGTGGAGCTCCTATAATTCACCCCTCCACTTT. The J gene is TRBJ1-6, the V gene TRBV3-1 (or the pseudogene TRBV3-2); D remains ambiguous. V lost 1 base and J lost 0, with 10 bases in between. This CDR3 has 17 residues. Germline CDR1 reads LGHDT; CDR2 reads YNNKEL (reference sequence).